This T cell receptor beta chain comes out of a study of PD-L1 blockade in urothelial cancer. Study background: Blood analyses occurred 3 weeks (second dose) and 6 weeks post treatment start. Blood samples contained a median 141,255 T cells.

This sample's time point: peripheral blood 6 weeks after treatment start. There were between 1 and 8 samples from each patient, taken pretreatment and on-treatment. The protocol was immunoSEQ multiplex PCR, while the TCRdb copy is restricted to in-frame clones and leaves out a portion. The table lists 95,000 to 150,000 clones, 86% of them singletons, with roughly 2.3% in the top ten. Germline V gene lookup returns CDR1 SGHKS and CDR2 YYEKEE (reference sequence). CDR3 length: 14 amino acids. V gave up 7 bases and J gave up 0 bases, with 11 bases separating them. The source is a man between 45 and 60 years old with urothelial cancer. The genes are TRBV5-5 and TRBJ2-4; the D gene is possibly TRBD2 (6 bases). Sample: PBMCs, taken around atezolizumab (anti-PD-L1) treatment. The CDR3 nucleotides are TGTGCCAGCTTGGAGGGGTTAGCCAAAAACATTCAGTACTTC. The encoded protein is CASLEGLAKNIQYF.